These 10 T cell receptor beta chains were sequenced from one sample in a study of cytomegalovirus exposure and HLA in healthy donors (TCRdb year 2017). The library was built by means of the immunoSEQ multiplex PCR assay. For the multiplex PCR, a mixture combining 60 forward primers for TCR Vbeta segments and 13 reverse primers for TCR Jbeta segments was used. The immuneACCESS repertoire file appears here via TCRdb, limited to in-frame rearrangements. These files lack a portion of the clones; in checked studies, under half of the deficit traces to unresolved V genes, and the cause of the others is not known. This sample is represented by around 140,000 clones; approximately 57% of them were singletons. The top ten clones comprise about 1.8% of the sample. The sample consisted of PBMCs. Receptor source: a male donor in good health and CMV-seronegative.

The CDR3 loop is CASSLWRPDTQYF. CDR3 in DNA: TGTGCCAGCAGCTTGTGGAGACCGGATACGCAGTATTTT. The chain employs TRBV5-8 and TRBJ2-3, with D unresolved. The length of the CDR3 is 13 residues. V lost 1 base and J 6 bases, leaving 9 bases between the germline ends. The germline CDR1 and CDR2 sequences are SGHTS and YDEGEE.

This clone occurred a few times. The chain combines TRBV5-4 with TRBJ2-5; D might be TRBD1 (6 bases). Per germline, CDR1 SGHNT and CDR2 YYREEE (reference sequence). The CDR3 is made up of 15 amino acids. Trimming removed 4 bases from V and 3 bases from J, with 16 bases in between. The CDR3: CASSRVGHREETQYF. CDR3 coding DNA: TGTGCCAGCAGCCGGGTGGGGCACAGGGAAGAGACCCAGTACTTC.

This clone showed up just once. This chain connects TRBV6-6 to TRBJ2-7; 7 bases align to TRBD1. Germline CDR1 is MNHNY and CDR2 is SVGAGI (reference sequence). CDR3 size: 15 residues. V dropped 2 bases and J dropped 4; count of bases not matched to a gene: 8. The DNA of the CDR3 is TGTGCCAGCAGTTACGGGACAGTGGACGGTTACGAGCAGTACTTC. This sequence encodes CASSYGTVDGYEQYF.

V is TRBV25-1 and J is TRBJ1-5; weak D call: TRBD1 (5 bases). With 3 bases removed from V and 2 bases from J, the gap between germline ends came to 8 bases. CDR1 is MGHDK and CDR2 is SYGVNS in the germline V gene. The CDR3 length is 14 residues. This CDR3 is CASSEGTGNQPQHF. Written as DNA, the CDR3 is TGTGCCAGCAGTGAGGGGACTGGCAATCAGCCCCAGCATTTT.

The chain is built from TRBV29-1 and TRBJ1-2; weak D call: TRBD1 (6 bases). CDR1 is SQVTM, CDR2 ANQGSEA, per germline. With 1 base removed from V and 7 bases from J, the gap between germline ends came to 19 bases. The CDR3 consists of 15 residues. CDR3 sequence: CSVEGVRGADRGYTF. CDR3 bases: TGCAGCGTTGAAGGGGTGCGGGGGGCAGACCGTGGCTACACCTTC. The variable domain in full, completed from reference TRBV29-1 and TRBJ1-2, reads SAVISQKPSRDICQRGTSLTIQCQVDSQVTMMFWYRQQPGQSLTLIATANQGSEATYESGFVIDKFPISRPNLTFSTLTVSNMSPEDSSIYLCSVEGVRGADRGYTFGSGTRLTVV.

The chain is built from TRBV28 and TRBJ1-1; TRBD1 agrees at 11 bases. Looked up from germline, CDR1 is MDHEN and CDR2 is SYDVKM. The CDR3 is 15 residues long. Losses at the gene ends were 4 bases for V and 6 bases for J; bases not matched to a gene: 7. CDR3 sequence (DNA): TGTGCCAGCAGTTATGGACAGGGGGCTTTAGCTGAAGCTTTCTTT. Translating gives CASSYGQGALAEAFF.

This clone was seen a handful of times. CDR3 nucleotides: TGTGCCAGCAGTTTATCGACCCCACAGTATCAGCAGTACTTC. Translation: CASSLSTPQYQQYF. V is TRBV27 and J is TRBJ2-7, with D unclear. The CDR3 runs to 14 residues. Germline V gives CDR1 MNHEY, CDR2 SMNVEV (reference sequence). V lost 0 bases, J lost 8 bases, and 14 bases lay in between.

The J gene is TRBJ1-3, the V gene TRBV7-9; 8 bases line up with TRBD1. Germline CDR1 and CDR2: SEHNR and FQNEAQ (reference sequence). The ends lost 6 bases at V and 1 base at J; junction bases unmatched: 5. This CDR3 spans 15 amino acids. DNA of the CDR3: TGTGCCAGCAGTATCCAGGGGGCGTCTGGAAACACCATATATTTT. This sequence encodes CASSIQGASGNTIYF.

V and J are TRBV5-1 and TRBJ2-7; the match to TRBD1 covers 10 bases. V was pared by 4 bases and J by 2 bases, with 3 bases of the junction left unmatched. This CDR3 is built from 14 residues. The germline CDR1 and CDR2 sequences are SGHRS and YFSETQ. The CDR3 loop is CASSEGTGAYEQYF. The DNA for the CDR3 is TGCGCCAGCAGCGAAGGGACAGGGGCCTACGAGCAGTACTTC.

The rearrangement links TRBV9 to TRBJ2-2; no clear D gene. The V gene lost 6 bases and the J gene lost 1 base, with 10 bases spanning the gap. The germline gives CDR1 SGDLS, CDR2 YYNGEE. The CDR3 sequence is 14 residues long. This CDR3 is CASTVDLNTGELFF. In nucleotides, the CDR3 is TGTGCCAGCACGGTAGACTTGAACACCGGGGAGCTGTTTTTT.